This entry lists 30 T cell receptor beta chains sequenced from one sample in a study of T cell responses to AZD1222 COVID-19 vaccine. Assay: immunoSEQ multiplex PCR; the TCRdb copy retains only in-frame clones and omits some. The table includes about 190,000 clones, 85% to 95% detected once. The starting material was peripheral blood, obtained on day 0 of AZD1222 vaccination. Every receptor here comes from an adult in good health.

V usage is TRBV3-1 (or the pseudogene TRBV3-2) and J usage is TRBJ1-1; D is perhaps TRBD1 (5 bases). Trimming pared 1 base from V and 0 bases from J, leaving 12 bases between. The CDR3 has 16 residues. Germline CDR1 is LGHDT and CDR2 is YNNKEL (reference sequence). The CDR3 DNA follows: TGTGCCAGCAGCCAAGGCGGGGGTTACATGAACACTGAAGCTTTCTTT. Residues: CASSQGGGYMNTEAFF.

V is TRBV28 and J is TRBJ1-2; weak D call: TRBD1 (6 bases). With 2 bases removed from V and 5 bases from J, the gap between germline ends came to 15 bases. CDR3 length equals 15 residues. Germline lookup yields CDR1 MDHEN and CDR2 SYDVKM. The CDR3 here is CASSLGGSLGYGYTF. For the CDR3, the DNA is TGTGCCAGCAGTTTAGGGGGCTCGTTGGGGTATGGCTACACCTTC.

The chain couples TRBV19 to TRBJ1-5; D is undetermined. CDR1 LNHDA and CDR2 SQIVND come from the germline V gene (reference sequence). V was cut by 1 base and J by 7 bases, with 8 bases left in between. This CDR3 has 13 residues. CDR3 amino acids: CASSIGLRQPQHF. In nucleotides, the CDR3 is TGTGCCAGTAGTATAGGGTTACGGCAGCCCCAGCATTTT.

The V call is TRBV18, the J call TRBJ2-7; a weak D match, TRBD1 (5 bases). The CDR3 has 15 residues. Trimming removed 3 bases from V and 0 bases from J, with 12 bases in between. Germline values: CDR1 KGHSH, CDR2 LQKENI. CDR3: CASSPPTDNSYEQYF. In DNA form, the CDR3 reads TGTGCCAGCTCACCCCCAACGGACAACTCCTACGAGCAGTACTTC.

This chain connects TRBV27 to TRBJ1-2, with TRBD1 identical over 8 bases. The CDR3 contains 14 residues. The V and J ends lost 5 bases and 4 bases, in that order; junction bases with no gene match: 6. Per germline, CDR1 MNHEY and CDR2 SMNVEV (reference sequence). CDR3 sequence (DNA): TGTGCCAGCAGTGCGGACAGGGCATTCTATGGCTACACCTTC. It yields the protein CASSADRAFYGYTF.

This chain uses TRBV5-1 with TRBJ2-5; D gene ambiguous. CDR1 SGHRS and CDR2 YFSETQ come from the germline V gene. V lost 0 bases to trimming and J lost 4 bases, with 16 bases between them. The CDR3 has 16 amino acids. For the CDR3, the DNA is TGCGCCAGCAGCTTGGCCGGGCAGAGCGTTGGAGAGACCCAGTACTTC. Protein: CASSLAGQSVGETQYF.

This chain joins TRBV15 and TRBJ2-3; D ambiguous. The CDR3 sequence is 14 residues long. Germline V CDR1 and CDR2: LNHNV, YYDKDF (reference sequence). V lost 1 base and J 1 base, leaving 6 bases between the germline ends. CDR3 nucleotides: TGTGCCACCAGCAGAGCTGGCGGCACAGATACGCAGTATTTT. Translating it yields CATSRAGGTDTQYF.

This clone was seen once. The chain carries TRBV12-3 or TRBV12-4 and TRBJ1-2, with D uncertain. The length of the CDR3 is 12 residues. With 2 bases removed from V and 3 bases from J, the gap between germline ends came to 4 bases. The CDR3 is CASSLRHYGYTF. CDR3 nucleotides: TGTGCCAGCAGTTTAAGGCACTATGGCTACACCTTC.

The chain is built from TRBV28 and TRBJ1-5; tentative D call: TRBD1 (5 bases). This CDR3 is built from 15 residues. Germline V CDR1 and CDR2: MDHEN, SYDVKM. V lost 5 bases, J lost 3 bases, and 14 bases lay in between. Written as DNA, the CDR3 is TGTGCCAGCAGTGCTACGGGGGGGATCAATCAGCCCCAGCATTTT. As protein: CASSATGGINQPQHF.

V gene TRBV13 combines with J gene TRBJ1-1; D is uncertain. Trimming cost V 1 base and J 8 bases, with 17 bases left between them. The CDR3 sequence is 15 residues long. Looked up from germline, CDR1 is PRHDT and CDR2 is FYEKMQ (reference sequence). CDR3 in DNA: TGTGCCAGCAGCTTAGAATCAGACCCTGTGTTGGAAGCTTTCTTT. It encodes CASSLESDPVLEAFF.

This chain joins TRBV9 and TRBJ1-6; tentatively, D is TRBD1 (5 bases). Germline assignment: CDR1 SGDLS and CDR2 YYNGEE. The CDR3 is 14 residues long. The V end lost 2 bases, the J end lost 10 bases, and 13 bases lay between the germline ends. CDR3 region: CASSVSGEPSPLHF. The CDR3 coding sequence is TGTGCCAGCAGCGTCTCGGGGGAACCATCACCCCTCCACTTT.

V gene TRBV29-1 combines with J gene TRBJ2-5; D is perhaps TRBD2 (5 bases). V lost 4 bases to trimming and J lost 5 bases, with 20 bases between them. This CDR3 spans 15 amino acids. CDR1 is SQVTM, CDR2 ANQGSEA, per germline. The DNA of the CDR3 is TGCAGCGTTGGCCCCCCTGGTCGAGGGTTGGAGACCCAGTACTTC. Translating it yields CSVGPPGRGLETQYF.

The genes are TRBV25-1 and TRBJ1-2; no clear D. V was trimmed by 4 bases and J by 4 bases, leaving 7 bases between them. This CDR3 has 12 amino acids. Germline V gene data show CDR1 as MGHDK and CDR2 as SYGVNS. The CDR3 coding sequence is TGTGCCAGCAGTGCCGGGTCCTATGGCTACACCTTC. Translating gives CASSAGSYGYTF.

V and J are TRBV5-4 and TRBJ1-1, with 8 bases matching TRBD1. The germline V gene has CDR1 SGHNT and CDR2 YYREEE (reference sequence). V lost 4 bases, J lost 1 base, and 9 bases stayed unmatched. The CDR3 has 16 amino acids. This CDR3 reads CASSGPDRGPNTEAFF. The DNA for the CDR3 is TGTGCCAGCAGCGGTCCCGACAGGGGTCCGAACACTGAAGCTTTCTTT.

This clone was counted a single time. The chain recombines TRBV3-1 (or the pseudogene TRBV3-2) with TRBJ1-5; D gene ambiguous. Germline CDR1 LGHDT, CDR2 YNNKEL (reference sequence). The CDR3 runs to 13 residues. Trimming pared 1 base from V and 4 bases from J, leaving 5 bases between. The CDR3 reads CASSQVGNQPQHF. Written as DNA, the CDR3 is TGTGCCAGCAGCCAAGTTGGGAATCAGCCCCAGCATTTT.

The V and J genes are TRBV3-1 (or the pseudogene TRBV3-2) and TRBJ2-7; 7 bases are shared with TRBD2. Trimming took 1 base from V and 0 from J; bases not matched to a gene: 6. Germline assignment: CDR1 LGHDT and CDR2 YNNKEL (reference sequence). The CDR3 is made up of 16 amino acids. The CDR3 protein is CASSQVKAGHSYEQYF. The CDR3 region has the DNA TGTGCCAGCAGCCAAGTAAAAGCGGGGCACTCCTACGAGCAGTACTTC.

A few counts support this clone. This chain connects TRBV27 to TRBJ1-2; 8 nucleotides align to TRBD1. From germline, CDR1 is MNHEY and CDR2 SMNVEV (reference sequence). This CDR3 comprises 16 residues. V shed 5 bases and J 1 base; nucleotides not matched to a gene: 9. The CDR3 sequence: CASSPRTGNINYGYTF. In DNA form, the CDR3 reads TGTGCCAGCAGTCCGAGGACAGGGAACATTAACTATGGCTACACCTTC.

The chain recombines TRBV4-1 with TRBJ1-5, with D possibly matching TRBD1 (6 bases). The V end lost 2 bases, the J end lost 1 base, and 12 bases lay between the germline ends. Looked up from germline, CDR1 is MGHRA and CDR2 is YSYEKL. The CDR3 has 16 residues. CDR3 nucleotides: TGCGCCAGCAGCCAACCTCGCAGGGGAAGCAATCAGCCCCAGCATTTT. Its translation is CASSQPRRGSNQPQHF.

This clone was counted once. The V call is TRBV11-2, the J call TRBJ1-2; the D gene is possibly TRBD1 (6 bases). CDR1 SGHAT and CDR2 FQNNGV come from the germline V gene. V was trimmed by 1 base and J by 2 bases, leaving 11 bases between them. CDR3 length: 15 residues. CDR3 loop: CASSLVGGANYGYTF. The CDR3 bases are TGTGCCAGCAGCTTAGTGGGGGGCGCCAACTATGGCTACACCTTC.

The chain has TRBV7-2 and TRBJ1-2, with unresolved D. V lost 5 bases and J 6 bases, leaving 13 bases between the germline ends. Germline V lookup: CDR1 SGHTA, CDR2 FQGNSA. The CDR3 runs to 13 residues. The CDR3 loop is CASSRGWQDGYTF. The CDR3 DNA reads TGTGCCAGCAGCCGTGGGTGGCAGGATGGCTACACCTTC. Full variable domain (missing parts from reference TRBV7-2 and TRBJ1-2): GAGVSQSPSNKVTEKGKDVELRCDPISGHTALYWYRQSLGQGLEFLIYFQGNSAPDKSGLPSDRFSAERTGGSVSTLTIQRTQQEDSAVYLCASSRGWQDGYTFGSGTRLTVV.

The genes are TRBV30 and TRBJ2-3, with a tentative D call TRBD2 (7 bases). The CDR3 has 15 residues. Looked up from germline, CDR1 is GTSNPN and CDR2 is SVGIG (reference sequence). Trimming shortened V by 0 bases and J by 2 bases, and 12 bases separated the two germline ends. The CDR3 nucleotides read TGTGCCTGGAGTGTTGGGGGGGCCTACACAGATACGCAGTATTTT. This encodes CAWSVGGAYTDTQYF.

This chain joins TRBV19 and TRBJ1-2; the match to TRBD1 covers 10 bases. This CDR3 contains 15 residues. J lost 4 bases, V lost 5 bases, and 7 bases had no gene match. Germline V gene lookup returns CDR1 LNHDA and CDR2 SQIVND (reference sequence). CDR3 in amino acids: CASSAWTGGSYGYTF. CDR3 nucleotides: TGTGCCAGTAGTGCTTGGACAGGGGGAAGCTATGGCTACACCTTC.

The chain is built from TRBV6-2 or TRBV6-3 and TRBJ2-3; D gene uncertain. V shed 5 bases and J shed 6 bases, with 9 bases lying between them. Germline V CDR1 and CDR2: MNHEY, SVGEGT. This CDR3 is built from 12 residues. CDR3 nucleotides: TGTGCCAGCAGTAGAGTCGCCGATACGCAGTATTTT. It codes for CASSRVADTQYF.

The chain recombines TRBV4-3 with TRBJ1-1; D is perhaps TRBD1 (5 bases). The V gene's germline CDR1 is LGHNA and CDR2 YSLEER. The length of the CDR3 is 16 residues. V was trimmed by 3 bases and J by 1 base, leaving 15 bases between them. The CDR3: CASSHDIGTANTEAFF. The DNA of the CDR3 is TGCGCCAGCAGCCACGACATCGGGACGGCGAACACTGAAGCTTTCTTT.

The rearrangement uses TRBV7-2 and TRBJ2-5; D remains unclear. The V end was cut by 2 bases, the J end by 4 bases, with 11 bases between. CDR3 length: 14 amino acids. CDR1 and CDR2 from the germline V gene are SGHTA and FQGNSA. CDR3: CASSLKRMGETQYF. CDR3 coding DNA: TGTGCCAGCAGCTTAAAAAGGATGGGAGAGACCCAGTACTTC.

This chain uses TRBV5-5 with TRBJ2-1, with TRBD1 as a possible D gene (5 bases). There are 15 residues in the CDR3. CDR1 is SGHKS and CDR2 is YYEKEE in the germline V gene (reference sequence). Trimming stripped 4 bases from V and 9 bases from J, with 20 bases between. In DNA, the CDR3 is TGTGCCAGCAGCCCTAACCAAGGGGCTCTTGGTGAGCAGTTCTTC. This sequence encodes CASSPNQGALGEQFF.

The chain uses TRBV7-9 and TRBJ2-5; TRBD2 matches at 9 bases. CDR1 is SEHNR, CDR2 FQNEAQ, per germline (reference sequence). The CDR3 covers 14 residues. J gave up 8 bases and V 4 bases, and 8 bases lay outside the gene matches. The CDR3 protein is CASSSSGGTGTQYF. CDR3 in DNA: TGTGCCAGCAGCTCCAGCGGGGGGACCGGCACCCAGTACTTC.

The CDR3 DNA reads as TGTGCCAGCAGGTCTACAGGGGACCAAGAGACCCAGTACTTC. It is translated as CASRSTGDQETQYF. The chain is built from TRBV7-9 and TRBJ2-5; 7 bases agree with TRBD1. The CDR3 totals 14 residues. CDR1 and CDR2 from the germline V gene are SEHNR and FQNEAQ (reference sequence). V was clipped by 6 bases and J by 0 bases; unmatched bases: 4.

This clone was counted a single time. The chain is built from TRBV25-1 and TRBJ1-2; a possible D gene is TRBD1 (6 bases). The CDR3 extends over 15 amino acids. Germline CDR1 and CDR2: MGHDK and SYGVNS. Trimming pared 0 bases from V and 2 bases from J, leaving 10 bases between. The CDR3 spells CASSEYRGGNYGYTF. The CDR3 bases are TGTGCCAGCAGTGAATACAGGGGAGGCAACTATGGCTACACCTTC.

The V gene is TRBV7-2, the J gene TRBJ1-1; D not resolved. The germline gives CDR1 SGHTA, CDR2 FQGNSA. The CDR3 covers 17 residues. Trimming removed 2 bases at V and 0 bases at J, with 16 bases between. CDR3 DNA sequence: TGTGCCAGCAGCTTAAGAACCGGGAGGGCGATGAACACTGAAGCTTTCTTT. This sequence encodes CASSLRTGRAMNTEAFF.